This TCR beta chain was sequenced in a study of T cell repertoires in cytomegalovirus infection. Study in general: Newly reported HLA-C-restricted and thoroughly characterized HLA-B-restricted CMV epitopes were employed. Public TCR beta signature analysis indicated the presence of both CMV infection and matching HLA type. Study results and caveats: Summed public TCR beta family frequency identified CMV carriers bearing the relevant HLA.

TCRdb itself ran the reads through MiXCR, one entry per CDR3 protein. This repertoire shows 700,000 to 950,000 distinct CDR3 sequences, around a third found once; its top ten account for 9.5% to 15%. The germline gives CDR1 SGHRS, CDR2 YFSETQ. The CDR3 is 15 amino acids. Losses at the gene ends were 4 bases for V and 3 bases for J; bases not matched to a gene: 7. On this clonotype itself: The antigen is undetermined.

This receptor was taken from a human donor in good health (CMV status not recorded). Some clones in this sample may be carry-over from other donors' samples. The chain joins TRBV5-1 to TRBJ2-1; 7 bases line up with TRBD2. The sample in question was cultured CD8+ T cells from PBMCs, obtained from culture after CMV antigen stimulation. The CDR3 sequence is CASSSAGEYYNEQFF. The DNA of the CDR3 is TGCGCCAGCAGCAGCGCGGGGGAGTACTACAATGAGCAGTTCTTC.